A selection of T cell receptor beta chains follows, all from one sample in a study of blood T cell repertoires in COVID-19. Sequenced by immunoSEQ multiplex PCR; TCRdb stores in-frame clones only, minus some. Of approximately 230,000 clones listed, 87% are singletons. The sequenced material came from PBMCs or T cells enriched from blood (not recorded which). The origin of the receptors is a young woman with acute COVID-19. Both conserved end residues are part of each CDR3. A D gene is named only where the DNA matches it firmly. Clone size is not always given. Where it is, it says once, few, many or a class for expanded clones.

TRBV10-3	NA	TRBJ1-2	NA	TGTGCCATCAGTGCGCGACCTCGGACAGACGGGGGCTACACCTTC	CAISARPRTDGGYTF
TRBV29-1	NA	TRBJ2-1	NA	TGCAGCGTTGAAGATCCCGTTACAGGGAGCAATGAGCAGTTCTTC	CSVEDPVTGSNEQFF
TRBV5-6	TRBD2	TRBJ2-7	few	TGTGCCAGCAGCCCGCTACGGGGGGGCGAGCAGTACTTC	CASSPLRGGEQYF
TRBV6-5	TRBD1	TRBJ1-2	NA	TGTGCCAGCAGTTATCGACAGGGAGGTGGCTACACCTTC	CASSYRQGGGYTF
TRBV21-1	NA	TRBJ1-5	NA	TGTGCCAGCAGCACCGCACCCGAAAGGACAGGGTTTGTTAGTCAGCCCCAGCATTTT	CASSTAPERTGFVSQPQHF
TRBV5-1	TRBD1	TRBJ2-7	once	TGCGCCAGCAGCTTGAGTCCAGGGGGTGAGCAGTACTTC	CASSLSPGGEQYF
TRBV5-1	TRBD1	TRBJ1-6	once	TGCGCCAGCAGCTTGGCCAGGGGACAGGGATTTTCACCCCTCCACTTT	CASSLARGQGFSPLHF
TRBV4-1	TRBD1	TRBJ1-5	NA	TGCGCCAGCAGCCAATACACAGGGGGGATTGATCAGCCCCAGCATTTT	CASSQYTGGIDQPQHF
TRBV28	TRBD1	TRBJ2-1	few	TGTGCCAGCAGTTTAGTTGGACAGGGTAACGATGAGCAGTTCTTC	CASSLVGQGNDEQFF
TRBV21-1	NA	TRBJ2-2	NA	TGTGCCAGCAGCAAAGTGGCAGAAAAGAACACCGGGGAGCTGTTTTTT	CASSKVAEKNTGELFF
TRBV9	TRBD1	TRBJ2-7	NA	TGTGCCAGCGGACAGGGGACAGGCACCTACGAGCAGTACTTC	CASGQGTGTYEQYF
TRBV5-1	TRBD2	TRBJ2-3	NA	TGCGCCAGCAGCTTGCAACTAGCGGGAGGGGGAGATACGCAGTATTTT	CASSLQLAGGGDTQYF
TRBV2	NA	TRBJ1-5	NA	TGTGCCAGCAGTGAAGTTGAGGATAATAGCAATCAGCCCCAGCATTTT	CASSEVEDNSNQPQHF
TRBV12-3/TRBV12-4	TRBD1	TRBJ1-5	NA	TGTGCCAGCAAACAGGGGTGGGACCAGCCCCAGCATTTT	CASKQGWDQPQHF
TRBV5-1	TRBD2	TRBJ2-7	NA	TGCGCCAGCAGCTTTAAGCGGGAGGGGTACGAGCAGTACTTC	CASSFKREGYEQYF
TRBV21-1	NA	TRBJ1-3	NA	TGTGCCAGCAGCAAAAGGGGACATGAGGGCTCTGGAAACACCATATATTTT	CASSKRGHEGSGNTIYF
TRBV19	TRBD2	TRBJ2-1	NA	TGTGCCAGTAGACCCGGACTAGCGGGAAGGTACAATGAGCAGTTCTTC	CASRPGLAGRYNEQFF
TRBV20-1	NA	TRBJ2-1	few	TGCAGTGCTAGAGCTGGCGGTGAGCAGTTCTTC	CSARAGGEQFF
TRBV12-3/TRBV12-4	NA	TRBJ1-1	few	TGTGCCAGCAGTTTGAGTCTGAACACTGAAGCTTTCTTT	CASSLSLNTEAFF
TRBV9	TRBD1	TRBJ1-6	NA	TGTGCCAGCAGCGTAACTGGGACAGAGAATTCACCCCTCCACTTT	CASSVTGTENSPLHF
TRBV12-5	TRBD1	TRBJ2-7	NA	TGTGCTAGTGGTTTGTCAATAACAGGGGGCTGGGGGGACTACGAGCAGTACTTC	CASGLSITGGWGDYEQYF
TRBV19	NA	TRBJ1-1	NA	TGTGCCAGTAGCACGGACAGCCCCGAAGTAGCTTTCTTT	CASSTDSPEVAFF
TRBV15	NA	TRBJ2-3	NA	TGTGCCACCAGCAGGGCGGAGACAGCTACGCAGTATTTT	CATSRAETATQYF